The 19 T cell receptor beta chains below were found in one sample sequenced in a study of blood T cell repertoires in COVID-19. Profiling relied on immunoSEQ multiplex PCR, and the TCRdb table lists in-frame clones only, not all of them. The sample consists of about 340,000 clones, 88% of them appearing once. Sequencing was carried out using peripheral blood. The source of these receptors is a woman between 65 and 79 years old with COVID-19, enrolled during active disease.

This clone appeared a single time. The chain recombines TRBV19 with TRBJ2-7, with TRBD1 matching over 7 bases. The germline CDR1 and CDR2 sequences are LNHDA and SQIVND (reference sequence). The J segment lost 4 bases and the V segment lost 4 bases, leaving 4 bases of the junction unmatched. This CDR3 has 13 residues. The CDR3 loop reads CASSNRGPYEQYF. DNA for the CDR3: TGTGCCAGTAGTAACAGGGGACCTTACGAGCAGTACTTC.

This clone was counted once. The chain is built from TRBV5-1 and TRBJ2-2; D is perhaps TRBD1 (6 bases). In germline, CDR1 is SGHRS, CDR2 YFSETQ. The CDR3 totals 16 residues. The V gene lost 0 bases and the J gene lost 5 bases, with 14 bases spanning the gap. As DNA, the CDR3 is TGCGCCAGCAGCTTGGCGGCTTCCCAGGGGACCGGGGAGCTGTTTTTT. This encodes CASSLAASQGTGELFF. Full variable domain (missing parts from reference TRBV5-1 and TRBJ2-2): KAGVTQTPRYLIKTRGQQVTLSCSPISGHRSVSWYQQTPGQGLQFLFEYFSETQRNKGNFPGRFSGRQFSNSRSEMNVSTLELGDSALYLCASSLAASQGTGELFFGEGSRLTVL.

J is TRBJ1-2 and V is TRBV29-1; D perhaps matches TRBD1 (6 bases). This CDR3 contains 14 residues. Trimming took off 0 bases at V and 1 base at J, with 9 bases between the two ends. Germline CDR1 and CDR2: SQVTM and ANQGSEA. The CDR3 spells CSVEDRTVNYGYTF. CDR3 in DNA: TGCAGCGTTGAAGATCGGACAGTTAACTATGGCTACACCTTC. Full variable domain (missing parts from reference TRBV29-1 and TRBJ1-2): SAVISQKPSRDICQRGTSLTIQCQVDSQVTMMFWYRQQPGQSLTLIATANQGSEATYESGFVIDKFPISRPNLTFSTLTVSNMSPEDSSIYLCSVEDRTVNYGYTFGSGTRLTVV.

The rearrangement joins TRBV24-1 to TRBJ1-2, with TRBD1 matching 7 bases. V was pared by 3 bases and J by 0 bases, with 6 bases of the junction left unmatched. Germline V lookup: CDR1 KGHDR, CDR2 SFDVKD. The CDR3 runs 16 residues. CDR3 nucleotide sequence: TGTGCCACCAGTGATGGGGCAGGGGGGACTAACTATGGCTACACCTTC. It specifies CATSDGAGGTNYGYTF.

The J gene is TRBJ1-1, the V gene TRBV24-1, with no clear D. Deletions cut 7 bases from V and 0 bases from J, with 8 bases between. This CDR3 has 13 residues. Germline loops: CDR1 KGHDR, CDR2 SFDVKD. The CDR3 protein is CATRFDMNTEAFF. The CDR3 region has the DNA TGTGCCACCAGGTTCGACATGAACACTGAAGCTTTCTTT.

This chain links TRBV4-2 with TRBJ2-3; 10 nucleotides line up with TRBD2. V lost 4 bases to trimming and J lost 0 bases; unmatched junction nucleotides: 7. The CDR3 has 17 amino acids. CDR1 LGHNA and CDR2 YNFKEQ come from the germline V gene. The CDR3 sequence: CASSPPTSGTSTDTQYF. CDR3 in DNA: TGTGCCAGCAGCCCCCCCACTAGCGGGACGAGCACAGATACGCAGTATTTT.

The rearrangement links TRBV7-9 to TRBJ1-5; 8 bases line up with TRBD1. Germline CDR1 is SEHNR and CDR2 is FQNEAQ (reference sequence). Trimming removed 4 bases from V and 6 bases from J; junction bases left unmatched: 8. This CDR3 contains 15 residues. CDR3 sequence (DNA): TGTGCCAGCAGCTCGGACAGGGAAATGGGTCAGCCCCAGCATTTT. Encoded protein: CASSSDREMGQPQHF.

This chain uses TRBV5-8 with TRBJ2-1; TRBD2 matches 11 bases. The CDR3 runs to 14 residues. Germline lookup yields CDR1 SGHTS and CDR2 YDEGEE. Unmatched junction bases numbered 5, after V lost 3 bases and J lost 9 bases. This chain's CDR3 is CASSYSGGVSEQFF. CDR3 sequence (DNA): TGTGCCAGCAGCTATAGCGGGGGGGTTAGTGAGCAGTTCTTC.

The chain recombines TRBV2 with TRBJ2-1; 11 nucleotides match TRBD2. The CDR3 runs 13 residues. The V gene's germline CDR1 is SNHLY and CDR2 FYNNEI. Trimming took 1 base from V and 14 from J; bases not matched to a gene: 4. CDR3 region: CASSEVSGGAKFF. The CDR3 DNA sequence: TGTGCCAGCAGTGAAGTTAGCGGGGGGGCAAAGTTCTTC.

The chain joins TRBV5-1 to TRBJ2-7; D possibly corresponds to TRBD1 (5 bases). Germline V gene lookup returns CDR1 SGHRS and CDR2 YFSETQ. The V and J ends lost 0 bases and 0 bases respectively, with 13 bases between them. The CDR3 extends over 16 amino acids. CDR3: CASSLVRGHLSYEQYF. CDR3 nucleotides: TGCGCCAGCAGCTTGGTCCGAGGACACCTCTCCTACGAGCAGTACTTC.

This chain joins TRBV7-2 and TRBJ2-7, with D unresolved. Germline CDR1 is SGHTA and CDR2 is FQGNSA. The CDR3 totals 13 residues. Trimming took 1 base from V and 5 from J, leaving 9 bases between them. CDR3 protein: CASSLEAPNEQYF. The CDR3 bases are TGTGCCAGCAGCTTAGAAGCGCCCAACGAGCAGTACTTC.

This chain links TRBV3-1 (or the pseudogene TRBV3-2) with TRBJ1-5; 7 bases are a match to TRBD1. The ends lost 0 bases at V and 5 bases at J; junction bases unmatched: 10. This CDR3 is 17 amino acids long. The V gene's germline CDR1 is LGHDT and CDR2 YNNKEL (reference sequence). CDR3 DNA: TGTGCCAGCAGCCAAGATATCCGCAGGGGGGAAGATCAGCCCCAGCATTTT. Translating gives CASSQDIRRGEDQPQHF.

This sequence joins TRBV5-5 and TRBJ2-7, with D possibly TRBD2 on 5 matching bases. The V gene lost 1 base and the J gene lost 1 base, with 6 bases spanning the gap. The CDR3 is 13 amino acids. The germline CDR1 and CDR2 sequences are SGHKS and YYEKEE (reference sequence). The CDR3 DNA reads TGTGCCAGCAGCTTGTGGAGGTCCTACGAGCAGTACTTC. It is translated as CASSLWRSYEQYF.

CDR3 bases: TGTGCCAGCAGCCAACCGGGACAGGCCTCGACGGGGACCCAGTACTTC. It specifies CASSQPGQASTGTQYF. This sequence joins TRBV11-2 and TRBJ2-5, with 8 bases identical to TRBD1. The CDR3 consists of 16 residues. Germline V gives CDR1 SGHAT, CDR2 FQNNGV. V shed 5 bases and J 7 bases; nucleotides not matched to a gene: 15.

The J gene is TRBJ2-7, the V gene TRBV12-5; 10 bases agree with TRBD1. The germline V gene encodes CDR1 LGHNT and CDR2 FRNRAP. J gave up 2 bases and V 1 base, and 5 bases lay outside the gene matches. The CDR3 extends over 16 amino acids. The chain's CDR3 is CASGLAGQGVAYEQYF. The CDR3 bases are TGTGCTAGTGGTTTGGCAGGACAGGGGGTCGCCTACGAGCAGTACTTC.

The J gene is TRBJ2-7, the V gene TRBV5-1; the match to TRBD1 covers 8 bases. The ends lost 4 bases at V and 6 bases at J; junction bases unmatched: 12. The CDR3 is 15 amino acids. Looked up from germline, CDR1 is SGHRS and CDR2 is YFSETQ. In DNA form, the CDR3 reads TGCGCCAGCAGCACCCCCGGGACAGGACTCCTCGAGCAGTACTTC. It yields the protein CASSTPGTGLLEQYF.

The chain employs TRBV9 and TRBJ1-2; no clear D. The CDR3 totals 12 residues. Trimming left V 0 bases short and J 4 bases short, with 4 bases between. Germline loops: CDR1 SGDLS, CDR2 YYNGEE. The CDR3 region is CASSVAPYGYTF. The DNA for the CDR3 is TGTGCCAGCAGCGTAGCTCCCTATGGCTACACCTTC.

The CDR3 sequence is CASSVEGQGNYGYTF. DNA for the CDR3: TGTGCCAGCAGCGTGGAGGGACAGGGGAACTATGGCTACACCTTC. The J gene is TRBJ1-2, the V gene TRBV9; 10 bases align to TRBD1. The junction had 3 bases not matched to a gene; V was cut back by 2 bases and J by 2 bases. Looked up from germline, CDR1 is SGDLS and CDR2 is YYNGEE. CDR3 size: 15 residues.

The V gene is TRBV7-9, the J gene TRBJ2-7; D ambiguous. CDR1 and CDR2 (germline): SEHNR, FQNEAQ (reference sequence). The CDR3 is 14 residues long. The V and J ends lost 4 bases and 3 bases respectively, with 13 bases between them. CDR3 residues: CASSSLGSIYEQYF. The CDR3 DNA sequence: TGTGCCAGCAGCTCGTTGGGCAGTATCTACGAGCAGTACTTC.